The sample holds a few counts of the clone carrying this T cell receptor (beta chain). Its cognate antigen is unknown. After removal of 4 bases from V and 3 bases from J, the junction contained 12 bases not matched to a gene. Germline V gene data show CDR1 as SGHRS and CDR2 as YFSETQ. CDR3 length: 16 amino acids. This entry is derived from a study of graft-versus-host responses after intestinal transplantation. In the study overall: Multivisceral, liver-intestinal, or isolated intestinal grafts went to recipients.

General study findings and limits: Early post-transplant declines in HvG were associated with peak levels of circulating GvH clones.

Using immunoSEQ multiplex PCR, the repertoire was profiled, and TCRdb retains in-frame clones only, with some absent. The table lists about 93,000 clones, 90% to 95% of them singletons, with approximately 0.5% in the top ten. The clonotype originates from a human donor who received an intestinal transplant. The starting material was unstimulated CD8+ T cells sorted from spleen or lymph node cells, obtained before intestinal transplant. The chain is built from TRBV5-1 and TRBJ2-5; 7 nucleotides align to TRBD1. The DNA for the CDR3 is TGCGCCAGCAGCCAGACAGACAGGGCTGGGGAAGAGACCCAGTACTTC. As protein: CASSQTDRAGEETQYF.